Listed here are 30 T cell receptor beta chains from one sample, sequenced in a study of OX40 agonist ivuxolimab in advanced cancers. Method: immunoSEQ multiplex PCR; TCRdb's copy keeps in-frame clones and lacks some. The table records approximately 90,000 clones, about 89% of them present only once. The specimen comprised CD4+ or CD8+ T cells sorted from blood, sampled in a trial of the OX40 agonist ivuxolimab. These receptors originate from an adult with an advanced solid tumor such as melanoma, head and neck, liver or kidney cancer.

The V gene is TRBV5-1, the J gene TRBJ2-5; 7 bases agree with TRBD1. The CDR3 consists of 13 residues. Germline trimming cut 5 bases from V and 3 bases from J; bases unmatched to any gene: 4. Germline V gene lookup returns CDR1 SGHRS and CDR2 YFSETQ. CDR3: CASSSDRKETQYF. The CDR3, as DNA: TGCGCCAGCAGTTCGGACAGGAAAGAGACCCAGTACTTC.

V and J are TRBV10-2 and TRBJ2-3; 8 nucleotides align to TRBD2. Per germline, CDR1 WSHSY and CDR2 SAAADI. Unmatched junction bases numbered 8, after V lost 8 bases and J lost 1 base. The CDR3 is made up of 15 amino acids. The CDR3 region is CASGEAGVGTDTQYF. CDR3 sequence (DNA): TGCGCCAGCGGAGAAGCGGGAGTTGGCACAGATACGCAGTATTTT.

This chain joins TRBV11-3 and TRBJ1-1; possibly TRBD1 for D (5 bases). There are 14 residues in the CDR3. Trimming removed 5 bases from V and 0 bases from J, with 10 bases in between. CDR1 is SGHNT and CDR2 is YENEEA in the germline V gene. DNA of the CDR3: TGTGCCAGCAGCGGGGACGGAATGAACACTGAAGCTTTCTTT. This encodes CASSGDGMNTEAFF.

This clone was found a few times. The chain has TRBV7-2 and TRBJ2-7, with 11 bases fitting TRBD1. V dropped 0 bases and J dropped 9; count of bases not matched to a gene: 19. The CDR3 runs to 19 residues. CDR1 and CDR2 (germline): SGHTA, FQGNSA. The CDR3 region is CASSLAGNYARDRGLRQYF. CDR3 bases: TGTGCCAGCAGCTTAGCGGGGAACTACGCCCGGGACAGGGGGTTAAGGCAGTACTTC.

This rearrangement joins TRBV30 to TRBJ1-4; D is unclear. Germline CDR1 reads GTSNPN; CDR2 reads SVGIG (reference sequence). The CDR3 totals 15 residues. V was shortened by 5 bases and J by 0 bases, with 13 bases between the two germline ends. The CDR3 loop reads CAWVASTATNEKLFF. The CDR3 coding sequence is TGTGCCTGGGTAGCCAGTACCGCAACTAATGAAAAACTGTTTTTT.

The sample holds one count of this clone. The chain uses TRBV6-1 and TRBJ2-7; D is uncertain. The CDR3 runs 13 residues. Trimming cost V 8 bases and J 1 base, with 12 bases left between them. Germline CDR1 and CDR2: MNHNS and SASEGT. In nucleotides, the CDR3 is TGTGCCAGCCGAAGGGAAGGATCCTACGAGCAGTACTTC. Translating gives CASRREGSYEQYF.

The genes are TRBV21-1 and TRBJ2-3; the listed D gene, TRBD2, was not tested against the DNA. TRBV21-1 is annotated as a pseudogene. The CDR3 has 15 residues. The CDR3: CASGLAGDSTDTQYF. The CDR3, as DNA: TGTGCCAGCGGGCTAGCGGGAGATTCCACAGATACGCAGTATTTT.

This chain uses TRBV19 with TRBJ1-1; a weak D match, TRBD1 (5 bases). Trimming removed 4 bases from V and 0 bases from J, with 9 bases in between. The CDR3 length is 14 residues. CDR1 and CDR2 from the germline V gene are LNHDA and SQIVND (reference sequence). The CDR3 sequence is CASSKQDLNTEAFF. DNA of the CDR3: TGTGCCAGTAGTAAACAGGATCTGAACACTGAAGCTTTCTTT.

CDR3 region: CASNQGGLENTEAFF. CDR3 nucleotide sequence: TGTGCCAGCAACCAAGGGGGGCTTGAGAACACTGAAGCTTTCTTT. This rearrangement joins TRBV6-5 to TRBJ1-1; weak D call: TRBD1 (6 bases). The ends were cut back, 7 bases at V and 1 base at J, with 16 bases in the middle. The CDR3 loop spans 15 amino acids. The germline gives CDR1 MNHEY, CDR2 SVGAGI.

This clone turned up a few times. The V and J genes are TRBV19 and TRBJ2-3; 8 nucleotides line up with TRBD1. Germline CDR1 reads LNHDA; CDR2 reads SQIVND (reference sequence). V shed 4 bases, J shed 7 bases, and the junction held 10 bases outside the gene matches. This CDR3 has 15 amino acids. The chain's CDR3 is CASSRQTGVINTQYF. For the CDR3, the DNA is TGTGCCAGTAGTAGGCAGACAGGGGTCATAAATACGCAGTATTTT.

The chain recombines TRBV5-1 with TRBJ2-5; 11 bases are a match to TRBD1. V lost 4 bases to trimming and J lost 2 bases; unmatched junction nucleotides: 7. In germline, CDR1 is SGHRS, CDR2 YFSETQ. The length of the CDR3 is 16 residues. The DNA of the CDR3 is TGCGCCAGCAGCGGGATGGGACAGGGGGGACAAGAGACCCAGTACTTC. Its translation is CASSGMGQGGQETQYF.

The rearrangement links TRBV4-1 to TRBJ2-4; 12 nucleotides align to TRBD2. The trim removed 1 base at V and 7 bases at J, leaving 8 bases unmatched. The V gene's germline CDR1 is MGHRA and CDR2 YSYEKL. The CDR3 consists of 17 residues. Here the CDR3 DNA reads TGCGCCAGCAGCCAAGGAATGACTAGCGGGAGTCTGAACATTCAGTACTTC. Amino acids: CASSQGMTSGSLNIQYF.

The rearrangement uses TRBV9 and TRBJ2-1; D is possibly TRBD1 or TRBD2 (5 bases each). This CDR3 region has 18 residues. Germline V gives CDR1 SGDLS, CDR2 YYNGEE. V was trimmed by 3 bases and J by 3 bases, leaving 22 bases between them. CDR3 bases: TGTGCCAGCAGCGCCGACAGCCTCCGGGACCCTCTCTACAATGAGCAGTTCTTC. This encodes CASSADSLRDPLYNEQFF. The full variable domain, completed using reference TRBV9 and TRBJ2-1, is DSGVTQTPKHLITATGQRVTLRCSPRSGDLSVYWYQQSLDQGLQFLIQYYNGEERAKGNILERFSAQQFPDLHSELNLSSLELGDSALYFCASSADSLRDPLYNEQFFGPGTRLTVL.

The genes are TRBV5-4 and TRBJ2-5; tentatively, D is TRBD2 (5 bases). V shed 4 bases and J shed 3 bases, with 13 bases lying between them. The CDR3 is made up of 14 amino acids. The germline V gene encodes CDR1 SGHNT and CDR2 YYREEE (reference sequence). The CDR3 protein is CASSPRGPEETQYF. The CDR3 nucleotides are TGTGCCAGCAGCCCTCGAGGGCCGGAAGAGACCCAGTACTTC.

This rearrangement joins TRBV6-5 to TRBJ2-6; 8 bases match TRBD1. V gave up 0 bases and J gave up 3 bases; unmatched junction bases: 1. From germline, CDR1 is MNHEY and CDR2 SVGAGI. The CDR3 runs 16 residues. The CDR3 protein is CASSYSTGVGANVLTF. DNA for the CDR3: TGTGCCAGCAGTTACTCGACAGGGGTTGGGGCCAACGTCCTGACTTTC.

There are a few counts of this clone. J is TRBJ1-3 and V is TRBV10-1; 7 bases map to TRBD1. Looked up from germline, CDR1 is WNHNN and CDR2 is SYGVQD (reference sequence). The CDR3 sequence is 14 residues long. The V segment lost 7 bases and the J segment 7 bases; nucleotides outside the gene matches: 10. The CDR3 loop is CASTGRQGGNTIYF. For the CDR3, the DNA is TGCGCCAGCACTGGCAGGCAGGGGGGCAACACCATATATTTT.

The chain employs TRBV10-2 and TRBJ2-3; D is unclear. V was clipped by 2 bases and J by 2 bases, with 11 bases between them. CDR3 length: 15 residues. CDR1 and CDR2 (germline): WSHSY, SAAADI. The CDR3 here is CASSERASSTDTQYF. The DNA for the CDR3 is TGCGCCAGCAGTGAGAGGGCCAGCTCCACAGATACGCAGTATTTT.

The chain employs TRBV5-1 and TRBJ2-7; the D is unclear. V lost 4 bases to trimming and J lost 2 bases, with 10 bases between them. From germline, CDR1 is SGHRS and CDR2 YFSETQ. This CDR3 region has 13 residues. The CDR3 reads CASSARYPYEQYF. Here the CDR3 DNA reads TGCGCCAGCAGCGCAAGGTACCCCTACGAGCAGTACTTC.

The gene calls are TRBV21-1 and TRBJ1-2; the DNA was not compared with TRBD1, the D call given in the table. TRBV21-1 is tagged as a pseudogene. The CDR3 is made up of 18 amino acids. This chain's CDR3 is CASSKAHDTGGPHYGYTF. The CDR3 DNA sequence: TGTGCCAGCAGCAAAGCTCATGATACAGGGGGCCCTCACTATGGCTACACCTTC.

This clone has just one count. The chain combines TRBV7-9 with TRBJ2-5, with 7 bases aligning to TRBD2. The CDR3 has 14 residues. V was clipped by 5 bases and J by 5 bases; unmatched bases: 8. CDR1 SEHNR and CDR2 FQNEAQ come from the germline V gene (reference sequence). The CDR3 loop is CASSREREGETQYF. The CDR3, as DNA: TGTGCCAGCAGCCGCGAGCGGGAAGGGGAGACCCAGTACTTC.

The CDR3 nucleotides read TGTGCCAGCAGTTACTCCACGGGGCGGGCCTCCTACGAGCAGTACTTC. It yields the protein CASSYSTGRASYEQYF. The J gene is TRBJ2-7, the V gene TRBV6-5, with D perhaps given as TRBD1 or TRBD2 (5 bases each). This CDR3 spans 16 amino acids. CDR1 MNHEY and CDR2 SVGAGI come from the germline V gene. The V end was cut by 0 bases, the J end by 0 bases, with 12 bases between.

The chain links TRBV28 to TRBJ2-6, with D uncertain. The CDR3 consists of 15 residues. The V and J ends lost 0 bases and 3 bases respectively, with 6 bases between them. Germline V gene sequence: CDR1 MDHEN, CDR2 SYDVKM. This chain's CDR3 is CASSLWGFGANVLTF. The CDR3 coding sequence is TGTGCCAGCAGTTTATGGGGTTTTGGGGCCAACGTCCTGACTTTC.

V gene TRBV29-1 combines with J gene TRBJ1-6, with unresolved D. With 4 bases removed from V and 11 bases from J, the gap between germline ends came to 15 bases. The length of the CDR3 is 13 residues. The V gene's germline CDR1 is SQVTM and CDR2 ANQGSEA. CDR3 in DNA: TGCAGCGTTGGCGAGGGAATAAGTGCACCCCTCCACTTT. This translates into CSVGEGISAPLHF.

The chain recombines TRBV6-5 with TRBJ2-7; 8 bases match TRBD1. CDR3 length equals 13 residues. V shed 6 bases and J 5 bases; nucleotides not matched to a gene: 6. Germline V gene sequence: CDR1 MNHEY, CDR2 SVGAGI. In DNA, the CDR3 is TGTGCCAGCAGAGGACAGGGAGTGCACGAGCAGTACTTC. Protein sequence: CASRGQGVHEQYF.

The CDR3 sequence is CASSLDPNTGELFF. The CDR3 nucleotides are TGCGCCAGCAGCCTTGACCCGAACACCGGGGAGCTGTTTTTT. The genes are TRBV5-1 and TRBJ2-2, with no clear D. Germline lookup yields CDR1 SGHRS and CDR2 YFSETQ. This CDR3 is 14 amino acids long. Trimming took 4 bases from V and 0 from J, leaving 7 bases between them.

V usage is TRBV28 and J usage is TRBJ2-6; D is ambiguous. The V end was cut by 3 bases, the J end by 4 bases, with 7 bases between. This CDR3 is built from 14 residues. CDR1 is MDHEN and CDR2 is SYDVKM in the germline V gene. CDR3 coding DNA: TGTGCCAGCAGTTTCGTGTCCGGGGCCAACGTCCTGACTTTC. This sequence encodes CASSFVSGANVLTF.

This clone has a single count. The chain recombines TRBV27 with TRBJ2-5; 8 bases fit TRBD2. CDR3 length: 17 residues. CDR1 MNHEY and CDR2 SMNVEV come from the germline V gene (reference sequence). V trimming: 4 bases; J trimming: 5 bases; junction bases outside the gene matches: 15. Here the CDR3 reads CASSSINSGKRGETQYF. CDR3 nucleotides: TGTGCCAGCAGTTCCATCAATAGCGGGAAGAGAGGGGAGACCCAGTACTTC.

The J gene is TRBJ2-1, the V gene TRBV7-9; perhaps TRBD2 as D (5 bases). Germline lookup yields CDR1 SEHNR and CDR2 FQNEAQ (reference sequence). The V end was cut by 7 bases, the J end by 5 bases, with 12 bases between. The CDR3 covers 13 residues. CDR3 region: CASTPRVDNEQFF. The CDR3 coding sequence is TGTGCCAGCACCCCGAGGGTAGACAATGAGCAGTTCTTC.

The chain links TRBV7-9 to TRBJ2-7; 11 positions match TRBD1. The CDR3 extends over 15 amino acids. Losses at the gene ends were 5 bases for V and 1 base for J; bases not matched to a gene: 4. CDR1 and CDR2 from the germline V gene are SEHNR and FQNEAQ (reference sequence). This CDR3 reads CASSDGQGASYEQYF. The CDR3 DNA follows: TGTGCCAGCAGCGACGGACAGGGGGCTTCCTACGAGCAGTACTTC.

The rearrangement links TRBV5-1 to TRBJ2-1; 7 positions agree with TRBD2. The V and J ends lost 2 bases and 7 bases, in that order; junction bases with no gene match: 3. This CDR3 spans 13 amino acids. Germline V lookup: CDR1 SGHRS, CDR2 YFSETQ. DNA of the CDR3: TGCGCCAGCAGCTTACTAGCGAATAATGAGCAGTTCTTC. Encoded protein: CASSLLANNEQFF.